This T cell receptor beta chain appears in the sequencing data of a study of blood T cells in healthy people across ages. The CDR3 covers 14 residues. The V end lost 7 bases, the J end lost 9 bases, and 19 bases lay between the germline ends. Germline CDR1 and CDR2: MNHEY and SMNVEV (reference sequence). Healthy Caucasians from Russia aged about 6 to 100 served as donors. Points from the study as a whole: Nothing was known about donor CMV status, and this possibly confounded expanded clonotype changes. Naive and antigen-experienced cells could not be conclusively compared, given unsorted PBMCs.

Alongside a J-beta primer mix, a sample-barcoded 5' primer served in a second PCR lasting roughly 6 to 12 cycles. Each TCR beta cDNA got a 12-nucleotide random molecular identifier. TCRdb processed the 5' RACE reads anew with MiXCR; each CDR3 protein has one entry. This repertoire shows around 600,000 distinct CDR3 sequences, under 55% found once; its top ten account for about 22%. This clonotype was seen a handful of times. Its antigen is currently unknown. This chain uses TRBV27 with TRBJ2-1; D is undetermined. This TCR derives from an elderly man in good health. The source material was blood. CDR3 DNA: TGTGCCAGCAAAACATCACCCCCGGTTGGTGAGCAGTTCTTC. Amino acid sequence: CASKTSPPVGEQFF.